The rows below give T cell receptor beta chains drawn from one sample of a study of T cells in Graves' hyperthyroidism and ophthalmopathy. TCRdb reprocessed the multiplex PCR reads with MiXCR, giving one entry per CDR3 protein. The table lists more than 300,000 distinct CDR3 sequences, approximately 17% of them singletons. The sample comprised blood. These receptors came from a man aged 18 to 30 with Graves' ophthalmopathy. The CDR3 runs from the conserved cysteine through the conserved F or W. The D gene is left open where the match is weak. Some rows have no size entry. The others give once, few or many, or a class for an expanded clone.

v_call,clone_size,d_call,cdr3_aa
TRBV11-2,once,.,CASSPRGLDTQYF
TRBV7-6,.,.,CASTASGNTIYF
TRBV12-3/TRBV12-4,many,.,CASSLSGPDEKLFF
TRBV11-2,few,TRBD1,CASSLELDRGQETQYF
TRBV9,.,.,CASKGHLVTGELFF
TRBV4-1,few,.,CASSQDFYYEQYF
TRBV10-2,many,TRBD2,CASSDMRGGVHEQFF
TRBV18,many,.,CASSPSGVQPQHF
TRBV7-2,many,TRBD1,CASSLAGTGGQETQYF
TRBV2,many,.,CASRTTPLASPLHF
TRBV5-5,few,TRBD1,CASSFAAGTGARGNTIYF
TRBV12-3/TRBV12-4,many,.,CASIRAEVDTQYF
TRBV20-1,.,TRBD2,CSVEAGGLDEQFF
TRBV20-1,.,TRBD1,CSASGGQGTATNEKLFF
TRBV11-2,few,TRBD2,CASSQPAGGLYEQYF
TRBV19,.,.,CATASGGYTEAFF
TRBV15,many,.,CATERGGSQTAQYF
TRBV7-8,many,.,CASSFTGTQTASPLHF
TRBV12-3/TRBV12-4,many,TRBD2,CASSFGGESYEQYF
TRBV4-1,.,.,CASSPVDLGLFRNTEAFF
TRBV5-8,few,.,CASRENLITDTQYF
TRBV4-1,few,.,CASSLTGQSYGEKLFF
TRBV2,many,TRBD1,CASVGPGGELQPQHF
TRBV3-1,many,.,CASRYSEVTEAFF
TRBV4-1,few,.,CASSQVVGVNTEAFF
TRBV7-8,many,.,CASSPLAAGNTEAFF
TRBV12-3/TRBV12-4,many,.,CASSSSRGSVYQPQHF
TRBV10-2,.,TRBD1,CASRQGAENEQYF
TRBV11-2,.,.,CASSDTILVADTQYF
TRBV27,few,.,CASILHSGPRWGNTEAFF
TRBV20-1,.,.,CSAREDTPGYTF
TRBV20-1,many,.,CSARDVLVGGYTF
TRBV20-1,few,.,CSARAPGQSTEAFF
TRBV5-1,many,TRBD2,CASSLAREAGELFF
TRBV27,.,.,CASSPSRGYYGYTF
TRBV6-1,few,.,CASSEVGRGAGETQYF
TRBV10-1,.,.,CASSPGTPTYEQYF